The TCR beta chain described here comes from a study of T cell changes during pregnancy in multiple sclerosis. Using immunoSEQ multiplex PCR, the repertoire was profiled, and TCRdb retains in-frame clones only, with some absent. The sample has 20,000 to 25,000 clones, under 95% seen once. Looked up from germline, CDR1 is LGHNA and CDR2 is YNFKEQ. The CDR3 is 16 amino acids. The germline V and J ends were trimmed by 4 bases and 1 base, with 13 bases remaining between them. The sequence came from a female donor with multiple sclerosis, enrolled in a pregnancy study. The sample was CD4+ T cells from peripheral blood mononuclear cells, taken in the third trimester of pregnancy. This chain joins TRBV4-2 and TRBJ2-2, with D possibly being TRBD2 (7 bases). This CDR3 reads CASSPSGGQNTGELFF. The CDR3, as DNA: TGTGCCAGCAGCCCCTCGGGGGGACAGAACACCGGGGAGCTGTTTTTT.